The 30 T cell receptor beta chains below were found in one sample sequenced in a study of cytomegalovirus exposure and HLA in healthy donors (dated by TCRdb to the late 2010s). Libraries were prepared through the immunoSEQ multiplex PCR assay. In its TCRdb copy, this immuneACCESS table keeps in-frame sequences only and misses some clones. Where compared with another copy, unresolved V genes explain less than half of these, and the others have no known cause. The table for this sample lists more than 95,000 clones; 86% of them were counted only once. The top ten clonotypes cover nearly 5% of the sample. Specimen: PBMCs. These receptors all come from a man younger than 30 in good health and CMV-seronegative.

This chain joins TRBV5-4 and TRBJ1-3; 10 bases fit TRBD1. In germline, CDR1 is SGHNT, CDR2 YYREEE (reference sequence). The V gene end was trimmed by 4 bases and the J gene end by 2 bases; junction bases not matched to a gene: 6. The CDR3 is 16 amino acids. In DNA form, the CDR3 reads TGTGCCAGCAGCGACGAAGACAGGGGGCCTGGAAACACCATATATTTT. Translation: CASSDEDRGPGNTIYF.

The chain is built from TRBV4-1 and TRBJ2-7; 7 bases are shared with TRBD2. Losses at the gene ends were 1 base for V and 1 base for J; bases not matched to a gene: 16. This CDR3 is 19 amino acids long. Germline CDR1 MGHRA, CDR2 YSYEKL. This chain's CDR3 is CASSQVGRGQGPTSYEQYF. The CDR3, as DNA: TGCGCCAGCAGCCAAGTAGGGAGGGGTCAGGGACCGACTTCCTACGAGCAGTACTTC.

The CDR3 DNA follows: TGTGCCAGCAGCACTCTAATGACTAGCGGGAGCCACGAGCAGTACTTC. Protein product: CASSTLMTSGSHEQYF. The chain has TRBV5-4 and TRBJ2-7; 12 bases are a match to TRBD2. Germline-derived CDR1 and CDR2 are SGHNT and YYREEE (reference sequence). This CDR3 is built from 16 residues. Trimming took 4 bases from V and 5 from J; bases not matched to a gene: 10. Supplemented by reference TRBV5-4 and TRBJ2-7, the full variable domain reads ETGVTQSPTHLIKTRGQQVTLRCSSQSGHNTVSWYQQALGQGPQFIFQYYREEENGRGNFPPRFSGLQFPNYSSELNVNALELDDSALYLCASSTLMTSGSHEQYFGPGTRLTVT.

The rearrangement links TRBV5-1 to TRBJ2-1; 7 bases line up with TRBD2. CDR1 and CDR2 from the germline V gene are SGHRS and YFSETQ. This CDR3 has 15 amino acids. V trimming: 2 bases; J trimming: 4 bases; junction bases outside the gene matches: 6. The DNA of the CDR3 is TGCGCCAGCAGCTTAACCGGGACTACATACAATGAGCAGTTCTTC. Translated, it gives CASSLTGTTYNEQFF. Based on the CDR3 plus reference TRBV5-1 and TRBJ2-1, the full variable domain is KAGVTQTPRYLIKTRGQQVTLSCSPISGHRSVSWYQQTPGQGLQFLFEYFSETQRNKGNFPGRFSGRQFSNSRSEMNVSTLELGDSALYLCASSLTGTTYNEQFFGPGTRLTVL.

The chain is built from TRBV12-5 and TRBJ2-7, with 9 bases aligning to TRBD1. Germline loops: CDR1 LGHNT, CDR2 FRNRAP. With V trimmed by 1 base and J by 2 bases, 3 bases remained unmatched. CDR3 size: 15 residues. The CDR3 loop is CASGLGRDRAYEQYF. The CDR3 DNA follows: TGTGCTAGTGGTTTGGGCCGGGACAGGGCCTACGAGCAGTACTTC.

This clone was counted once. The J gene is TRBJ2-3, the V gene TRBV5-1; 10 bases line up with TRBD2. The V gene's germline CDR1 is SGHRS and CDR2 YFSETQ. The length of the CDR3 is 15 residues. Unmatched junction bases numbered 6, after V lost 6 bases and J lost 2 bases. CDR3 bases: TGCGCCAGCAAACCGGGACTAGCGTACACAGATACGCAGTATTTT. Its translation: CASKPGLAYTDTQYF. Based on the CDR3 plus reference TRBV5-1 and TRBJ2-3, the full variable domain is KAGVTQTPRYLIKTRGQQVTLSCSPISGHRSVSWYQQTPGQGLQFLFEYFSETQRNKGNFPGRFSGRQFSNSRSEMNVSTLELGDSALYLCASKPGLAYTDTQYFGPGTRLTVL.

V gene TRBV15 combines with J gene TRBJ2-7, with 10 bases fitting TRBD2. Germline lookup yields CDR1 LNHNV and CDR2 YYDKDF (reference sequence). The CDR3 is made up of 12 amino acids. Trimming removed 9 bases from V and 5 bases from J; junction bases left unmatched: 4. CDR3 DNA: TGTGCCACTAGCGGGAGGAACGACGAGCAGTACTTC. Encoded protein: CATSGRNDEQYF.

V and J are TRBV7-9 and TRBJ2-7; 8 bases map to TRBD1. CDR1 is SEHNR and CDR2 is FQNEAQ in the germline V gene (reference sequence). This CDR3 is built from 15 residues. J was trimmed by 3 bases and V by 6 bases; bases with no gene match: 10. The CDR3: CASSQQQGVVYEQYF. CDR3 in DNA: TGTGCCAGCAGTCAGCAACAGGGGGTTGTCTACGAGCAGTACTTC.

The rearrangement uses TRBV14 and TRBJ1-2, with a tentative D call TRBD1 (5 bases). V was trimmed by 0 bases and J by 4 bases, leaving 12 bases between them. The CDR3 extends over 15 amino acids. Germline lookup yields CDR1 SGHDN and CDR2 FVKESK. The CDR3 DNA follows: TGTGCCAGCAGCCAAGAGACGTGGGGGGTCTATGGCTACACCTTC. The encoded protein is CASSQETWGVYGYTF.

This clone came up once. The chain carries TRBV29-1 and TRBJ2-1, with 13 bases that match TRBD2. This CDR3 contains 19 residues. The germline V gene encodes CDR1 SQVTM and CDR2 ANQGSEA. With 0 bases clipped from V and 3 bases from J, the junction kept 11 bases outside the gene matches. The CDR3 coding sequence is TGCAGCGTTGAAGATGGACTAGCGGGGGCACAGGTGATCTACAATGAGCAGTTCTTC. Translated, it gives CSVEDGLAGAQVIYNEQFF.

This rearrangement joins TRBV13 to TRBJ1-2; TRBD1 is a possible D gene (6 bases). This CDR3 comprises 12 residues. Trimming removed 8 bases from V and 7 bases from J, with 14 bases in between. The germline V gene encodes CDR1 PRHDT and CDR2 FYEKMQ (reference sequence). CDR3 amino acids: CASSRGGGGYTF. For the CDR3, the DNA is TGTGCCAGCTCCAGAGGGGGTGGTGGCTACACCTTC.

V and J are TRBV6-5 and TRBJ1-1; D remains ambiguous. The CDR3 spans 14 residues. V lost 0 bases to trimming and J lost 8 bases, with 13 bases between them. CDR1 MNHEY and CDR2 SVGAGI come from the germline V gene. CDR3 nucleotide sequence: TGTGCCAGCAGTTACTCGACTAAAGGCAGGGAAGCTTTCTTT. This encodes CASSYSTKGREAFF.

This chain connects TRBV2 to TRBJ2-7, with 11 bases fitting TRBD2. CDR1 is SNHLY, CDR2 FYNNEI, per germline. This CDR3 comprises 15 residues. The V segment lost 7 bases and the J segment 2 bases; nucleotides outside the gene matches: 7. DNA of the CDR3: TGTGCCAGCAAACTAGCGGGGGAAAAAACCTACGAGCAGTACTTC. It codes for CASKLAGEKTYEQYF.

In its sample, this clone was seen once. J is TRBJ2-1 and V is TRBV6-4; 13 bases align to TRBD2. The V gene end was trimmed by 4 bases and the J gene end by 7 bases; junction bases not matched to a gene: 1. This CDR3 has 14 residues. In germline, CDR1 is MRHNA, CDR2 SNTAGT. In nucleotides, the CDR3 is TGTGCCAGCAGTGTACTAGCGGGAGGGAATGAGCAGTTCTTC. This translates into CASSVLAGGNEQFF.

This clone was detected once. The gene calls are TRBV6-1 and TRBJ2-5, with a tentative D call TRBD2 (5 bases). V gave up 3 bases and J gave up 1 base, with 12 bases separating them. Germline V CDR1 and CDR2: MNHNS, SASEGT. This CDR3 is built from 15 residues. The CDR3 coding sequence is TGTGCCAGCAGTGAGACCAGCGGCATCCAAGAGACCCAGTACTTC. Amino acids: CASSETSGIQETQYF.

The genes are TRBV6-1 and TRBJ2-2, with 7 bases fitting TRBD1. The CDR3 length is 15 residues. Trimming took 1 base from V and 4 from J; bases not matched to a gene: 3. The germline gives CDR1 MNHNS, CDR2 SASEGT. CDR3 sequence (DNA): TGTGCCAGCAGTGAAGGGTCAGGGGGCACCGGGGAGCTGTTTTTT. As protein: CASSEGSGGTGELFF.

The genes are TRBV6-1 and TRBJ2-2, with 8 nucleotides matching TRBD2. The V gene end was trimmed by 4 bases and the J gene end by 6 bases; junction bases not matched to a gene: 4. From germline, CDR1 is MNHNS and CDR2 SASEGT. This CDR3 contains 14 residues. The CDR3 DNA follows: TGTGCCAGCAGTGGGGGGACTAGGCCCGGGGAGCTGTTTTTT. Translation: CASSGGTRPGELFF.

This chain joins TRBV25-1 and TRBJ1-4, with TRBD1 as a possible D gene (5 bases). The V and J ends lost 1 base and 7 bases respectively, with 13 bases between them. The CDR3 is made up of 15 amino acids. CDR1 MGHDK and CDR2 SYGVNS come from the germline V gene. Written as DNA, the CDR3 is TGTGCCAGCAGTGAATTTAAGGGGTGGAGTGAAAAACTGTTTTTT. Protein product: CASSEFKGWSEKLFF.

V usage is TRBV15 and J usage is TRBJ2-2; D perhaps matches TRBD1 (6 bases). The germline V gene encodes CDR1 LNHNV and CDR2 YYDKDF (reference sequence). V was cut by 0 bases and J by 5 bases, with 7 bases left in between. The CDR3 totals 14 residues. The CDR3 sequence is CATSRDRGTGELFF. The CDR3 DNA reads TGTGCCACCAGCAGAGACAGGGGAACCGGGGAGCTGTTTTTT.

This chain joins TRBV6-5 and TRBJ2-3; D possibly corresponds to TRBD1 (5 bases). The germline V gene encodes CDR1 MNHEY and CDR2 SVGAGI. V lost 11 bases to trimming and J lost 4 bases, with 19 bases between them. The CDR3 totals 14 residues. In DNA, the CDR3 is TGTGCCTCCCCGAAGGGGTATGGGGCAGATACGCAGTATTTT. Residues: CASPKGYGADTQYF.

The J gene is TRBJ2-7, the V gene TRBV27; 13 bases are a match to TRBD2. V lost 8 bases, J lost 3 bases, and 10 bases stayed unmatched. The CDR3 is 16 amino acids. Germline loops: CDR1 MNHEY, CDR2 SMNVEV (reference sequence). Written as DNA, the CDR3 is TGTGCCAGCTTCGGACTAGCGGGAGCCTCCCACTACGAGCAGTACTTC. Its translation: CASFGLAGASHYEQYF.

The chain joins TRBV2 to TRBJ1-5, with D hard to call. Germline assignment: CDR1 SNHLY and CDR2 FYNNEI. Between the trimmed V and J ends, which lost 8 bases and 0 bases, there was a span of 8 bases. CDR3 length: 13 residues. CDR3 sequence: CASYENSNQPQHF. In DNA, the CDR3 is TGTGCCAGCTACGAGAATAGCAATCAGCCCCAGCATTTT.

V usage is TRBV2 and J usage is TRBJ1-1; D is unclear. There are 14 residues in the CDR3. With 2 bases removed from V and 4 bases from J, the gap between germline ends came to 11 bases. Germline values: CDR1 SNHLY, CDR2 FYNNEI. CDR3 nucleotide sequence: TGTGCCAGCAGTGAAACGGGATTTGGCACTGAAGCTTTCTTT. This gives the protein CASSETGFGTEAFF.

The CDR3 spells CAWSVPRTGGIQPQHF. CDR3 nucleotides: TGTGCCTGGAGTGTACCCCGGACGGGAGGCATTCAGCCCCAGCATTTT. The gene calls are TRBV30 and TRBJ1-5; no clear D gene. Looked up from germline, CDR1 is GTSNPN and CDR2 is SVGIG (reference sequence). The CDR3 spans 16 residues. The V and J ends lost 0 bases and 6 bases respectively, with 18 bases between them.

This chain connects TRBV7-9 to TRBJ2-1, with 10 bases lining up with TRBD2. The trim removed 5 bases at V and 7 bases at J, leaving 8 bases unmatched. The CDR3 covers 15 residues. CDR1 is SEHNR, CDR2 FQNEAQ, per germline (reference sequence). CDR3 loop: CASSLGVAGGNEQFF. The CDR3 nucleotides read TGTGCCAGCAGCCTCGGGGTAGCGGGGGGAAATGAGCAGTTCTTC.

This chain links TRBV4-2 with TRBJ2-6; perhaps TRBD1 as D (5 bases). The length of the CDR3 is 18 residues. The germline CDR1 and CDR2 sequences are LGHNA and YNFKEQ. Trimming shortened V by 0 bases and J by 0 bases, and 12 bases separated the two germline ends. CDR3 in DNA: TGTGCCAGCAGCCAAGAAAGGGCAGGGAACTCTGGGGCCAACGTCCTGACTTTC. Translated: CASSQERAGNSGANVLTF.

V usage is TRBV5-1 and J usage is TRBJ2-2; D is perhaps TRBD1 (5 bases). CDR3 length: 14 amino acids. V was pared by 7 bases and J by 0 bases, with 10 bases between. Looked up from germline, CDR1 is SGHRS and CDR2 is YFSETQ. The CDR3: CASGATSNTGELFF. The DNA of the CDR3 is TGCGCCAGCGGGGCTACCTCGAACACCGGGGAGCTGTTTTTT. Together with reference TRBV5-1 and TRBJ2-2, the CDR3 gives the full variable domain: KAGVTQTPRYLIKTRGQQVTLSCSPISGHRSVSWYQQTPGQGLQFLFEYFSETQRNKGNFPGRFSGRQFSNSRSEMNVSTLELGDSALYLCASGATSNTGELFFGEGSRLTVL.

The chain joins TRBV10-2 to TRBJ2-2, with 9 positions matching TRBD2. This CDR3 contains 16 residues. Germline V gives CDR1 WSHSY, CDR2 SAAADI. Trimming removed 7 bases from V and 3 bases from J; junction bases left unmatched: 9. This CDR3 reads CASIDGIAGDTGELFF. For the CDR3, the DNA is TGCGCCAGCATTGACGGGATAGCGGGAGACACCGGGGAGCTGTTTTTT.

The rearrangement joins TRBV7-2 to TRBJ1-1, with D unclear. The CDR3 has 15 residues. V was shortened by 5 bases and J by 1 base, with 14 bases between the two germline ends. Germline V gene data show CDR1 as SGHTA and CDR2 as FQGNSA. CDR3 bases: TGTGCCAGCAGCGGGGAGGAACTAGCGAACACTGAAGCTTTCTTT. It encodes CASSGEELANTEAFF.

This chain uses TRBV11-2 with TRBJ2-2; D is unresolved. This CDR3 has 13 residues. Germline assignment: CDR1 SGHAT and CDR2 FQNNGV. The V end was cut by 3 bases, the J end by 3 bases, with 5 bases between. The CDR3 sequence is CASSFLDTGELFF. CDR3 nucleotides: TGTGCCAGCAGCTTCTTAGACACCGGGGAGCTGTTTTTT.